This TCR beta chain originates from a study of T cell responses to AZD1222 COVID-19 vaccine. Some clones are missing from TCRdb's copy, which holds only in-frame ones; the method was immunoSEQ multiplex PCR. The sample includes 170,000 or so clones, about 92% of them seen just once. V lost 4 bases and J 9 bases, leaving 20 bases between the germline ends. The CDR3 contains 15 residues. Germline-derived CDR1 and CDR2 are SGHRS and YFSETQ. The TCR comes from an adult in good health. The sample here was peripheral blood, taken on day 0 of AZD1222 vaccination. The chain links TRBV5-1 to TRBJ2-1; D remains unclear. CDR3 nucleotide sequence: TGCGCCAGCAGCCCTGCCTCGGGCCAATTGGGTGAGCAGTTCTTC. Its translation is CASSPASGQLGEQFF.